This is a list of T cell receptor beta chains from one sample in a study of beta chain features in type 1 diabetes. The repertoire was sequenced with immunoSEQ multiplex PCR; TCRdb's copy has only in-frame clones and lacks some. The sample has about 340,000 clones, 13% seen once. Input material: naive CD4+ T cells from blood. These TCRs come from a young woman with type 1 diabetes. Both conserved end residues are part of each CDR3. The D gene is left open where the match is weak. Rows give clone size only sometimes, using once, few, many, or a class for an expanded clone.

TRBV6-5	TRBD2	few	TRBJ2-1	CASSWTSGRPYNEQFF	TGTGCCAGCAGTTGGACTAGCGGGAGGCCGTACAATGAGCAGTTCTTC
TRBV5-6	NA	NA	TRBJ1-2	CASSLSDSNYGYTF	TGTGCCAGCAGCTTGTCGGACAGTAACTATGGCTACACCTTC
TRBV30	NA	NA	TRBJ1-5	CAWSDMASQPQHF	TGTGCCTGGAGTGACATGGCTAGCCAGCCCCAGCATTTT
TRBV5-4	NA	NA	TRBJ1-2	CASSLASGIEGYTF	TGTGCCAGCAGCTTGGCGTCCGGGATCGAGGGCTACACCTTC
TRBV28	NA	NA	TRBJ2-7	CASSFTAPYEQYF	TGTGCCAGCAGTTTTACTGCCCCCTACGAGCAGTACTTC
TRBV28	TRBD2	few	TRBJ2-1	CASSPSGFINAGGPYEQFF	TGTGCCAGCAGTCCCTCGGGCTTTATTAATGCGGGAGGGCCGTATGAGCAGTTCTTC
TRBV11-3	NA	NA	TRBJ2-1	CASSLMGAEQFF	TGTGCCAGCAGCTTAATGGGGGCGGAGCAGTTCTTC
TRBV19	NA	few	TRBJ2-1	CASSIDYSVNEQFF	TGTGCCAGTAGTATAGATTATAGCGTCAATGAGCAGTTCTTC
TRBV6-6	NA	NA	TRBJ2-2	CASSSLSSTSGELFF	TGTGCCAGCAGTTCCCTTAGTAGTACCTCCGGGGAGCTGTTTTTT
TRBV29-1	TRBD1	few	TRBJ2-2	CSAATTGSVTGELFF	TGCAGCGCGGCAACGACAGGGAGTGTAACCGGGGAGCTGTTTTTT
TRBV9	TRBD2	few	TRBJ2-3	CASSVEGGRATDTQYF	TGTGCCAGCAGCGTAGAGGGAGGGAGGGCCACAGATACGCAGTATTTT
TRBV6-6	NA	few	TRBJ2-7	CASRSQQSIGFEQYF	TGTGCCAGCAGATCACAGCAATCCATCGGTTTTGAGCAGTACTTC
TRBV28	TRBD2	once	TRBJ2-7	CASKPTSATYEQYF	TGTGCCAGCAAGCCGACTAGCGCTACCTACGAGCAGTACTTC
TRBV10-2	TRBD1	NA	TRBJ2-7	CASNPGTGGEQYF	TGCGCCAGCAACCCCGGGACAGGGGGCGAGCAGTACTTC
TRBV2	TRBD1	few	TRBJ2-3	CASSGQGPTDTQYF	TGTGCCAGCAGCGGACAGGGGCCCACAGATACGCAGTATTTT
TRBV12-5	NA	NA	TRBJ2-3	CASGLVTGPSTDTQYF	TGTGCTAGTGGTTTGGTAACAGGCCCTAGCACAGATACGCAGTATTTT
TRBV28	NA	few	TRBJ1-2	CASSPDSSTNYGYTF	TGTGCCAGCAGTCCCGACAGCTCTACTAACTATGGCTACACCTTC
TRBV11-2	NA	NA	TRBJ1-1	CASSLAIGGVGGKTEAFF	TGTGCCAGCAGCTTAGCGATTGGTGGGGTCGGGGGGAAGACTGAAGCTTTCTTT
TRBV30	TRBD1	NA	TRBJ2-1	CAWSPTTGDYNEQFF	TGTGCCTGGAGCCCGACGACAGGGGACTACAATGAGCAGTTCTTC
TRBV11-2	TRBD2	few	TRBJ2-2	CASSLGSGSGGELFF	TGTGCCAGCAGCTTAGGTAGCGGGAGTGGCGGGGAGCTGTTTTTT
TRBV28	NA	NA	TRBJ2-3	CASQAGLHSTDTQYF	TGTGCGTCCCAGGCGGGTCTTCATAGCACAGATACGCAGTATTTT
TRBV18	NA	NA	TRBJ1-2	CASSPREGSYGYTF	TGTGCCAGCTCACCTCGGGAGGGATCCTATGGCTACACCTTC
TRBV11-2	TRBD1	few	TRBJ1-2	CASSPLTGRNNYGYTF	TGTGCCAGCAGCCCCCTGACAGGGAGAAATAACTATGGCTACACCTTC
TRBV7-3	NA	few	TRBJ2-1	CASSLAGSSYNEQFF	TGTGCCAGCAGCTTAGCGGGGAGCTCCTACAATGAGCAGTTCTTC
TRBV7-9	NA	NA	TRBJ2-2	CASSPWGQGTGELFF	TGTGCCAGCAGCCCCTGGGGGCAAGGGACCGGGGAGCTGTTTTTT
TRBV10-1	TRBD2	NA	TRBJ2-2	CASSGLAGTGELFF	TGCGCCAGCAGTGGGTTAGCGGGAACCGGGGAGCTGTTTTTT
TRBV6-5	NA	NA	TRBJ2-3	CASSLDRTGPDTQYF	TGTGCCAGCAGCCTGGACAGAACTGGGCCAGATACGCAGTATTTT
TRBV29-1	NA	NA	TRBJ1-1	CSVEEYPGTIHTEAFF	TGCAGCGTTGAAGAATACCCCGGGACAATCCACACTGAAGCTTTCTTT
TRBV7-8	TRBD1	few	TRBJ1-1	CASSFGYLPGGWSSAFF	TGTGCCAGCAGCTTTGGTTACCTGCCAGGGGGCTGGTCTTCAGCTTTCTTT
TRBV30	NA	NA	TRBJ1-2	CAWRGGAGANYGYTF	TGTGCCTGGAGAGGTGGCGCAGGGGCAAACTATGGCTACACCTTC
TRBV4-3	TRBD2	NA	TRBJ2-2	CASSREAGLAPTGELFF	TGCGCCAGCAGCCGAGAGGCGGGACTAGCTCCAACCGGGGAGCTGTTTTTT
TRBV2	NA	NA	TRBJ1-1	CALIGNTEAFF	TGTGCCCTAATTGGGAACACTGAAGCTTTCTTT
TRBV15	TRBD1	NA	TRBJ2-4	CATRDRDSAFLAKNIQYF	TGTGCCACCAGGGACCGGGACAGCGCATTCCTAGCCAAAAACATTCAGTACTTC
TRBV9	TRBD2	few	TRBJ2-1	CASSASTSGSYNEQFF	TGTGCCAGCAGCGCTTCAACTAGCGGCTCCTACAATGAGCAGTTCTTC
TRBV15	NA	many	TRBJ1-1	CATSSGVGDTEAFF	TGTGCCACCAGCAGCGGCGTCGGGGACACTGAAGCTTTCTTT
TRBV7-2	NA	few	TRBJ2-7	CASSLGGPESYF	TGTGCCAGCAGCTTAGGAGGCCCCGAGTCGTACTTC
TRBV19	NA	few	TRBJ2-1	CASTPMGAIRNEQFF	TGTGCCAGTACCCCCATGGGAGCGATACGCAATGAGCAGTTCTTC
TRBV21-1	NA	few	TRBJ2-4	CASSKALRSLAKNIQYF	TGTGCCAGCAGCAAAGCGCTACGCTCGCTAGCCAAAAACATTCAGTACTTC
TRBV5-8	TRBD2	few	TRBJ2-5	CASSPSYGDGRRETQYF	TGTGCCAGCAGCCCCTCCTACGGCGACGGGAGGAGAGAGACCCAGTACTTC
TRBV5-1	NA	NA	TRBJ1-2	CASSLGPGGYTF	TGCGCCAGCAGCTTGGGTCCGGGGGGCTACACCTTC
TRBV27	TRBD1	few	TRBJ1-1	CASSLRGGEGTEAFF	TGTGCCAGCAGTTTAAGAGGGGGCGAGGGAACTGAAGCTTTCTTT
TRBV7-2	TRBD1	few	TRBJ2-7	CASSPQGALEQYF	TGTGCCAGCAGCCCGCAGGGGGCCCTTGAGCAGTACTTC
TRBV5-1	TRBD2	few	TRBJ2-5	CASSLSGREETQYF	TGCGCCAGCAGCCTAAGCGGGAGAGAAGAGACCCAGTACTTC
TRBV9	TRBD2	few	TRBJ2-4	CASSVDGGGRAKNIQYF	TGTGCCAGCAGCGTAGATGGGGGAGGGAGGGCCAAAAACATTCAGTACTTC
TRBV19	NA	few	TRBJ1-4	CASSRDRKEEKLFF	TGTGCCAGTAGTCGCGACAGAAAAGAAGAAAAACTGTTTTTT
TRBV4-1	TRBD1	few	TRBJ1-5	CASSQGGQGYQPQHF	TGCGCCAGCAGCCAAGGGGGACAGGGTTATCAGCCCCAGCATTTT
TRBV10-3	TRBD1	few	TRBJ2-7	CAISRQGESEQYF	TGTGCCATCAGTAGACAGGGAGAGAGCGAGCAGTACTTC
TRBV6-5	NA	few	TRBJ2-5	CASSTGSGETQYF	TGTGCCAGCAGTACAGGGTCTGGGGAGACCCAGTACTTC
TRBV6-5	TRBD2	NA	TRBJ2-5	CASSYGTSGRIGTQYF	TGTGCCAGCAGTTATGGGACTAGCGGGAGAATAGGGACCCAGTACTTC
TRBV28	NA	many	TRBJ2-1	CASSGSYNEQFF	TGTGCCAGCAGCGGGTCTTACAATGAGCAGTTCTTC
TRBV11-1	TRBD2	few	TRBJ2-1	CASSQAGGSYNEQFF	TGTGCCAGCAGCCAAGCGGGAGGGTCCTACAATGAGCAGTTCTTC
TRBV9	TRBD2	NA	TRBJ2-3	CASSPGTRPRDTQYF	TGTGCCAGCAGCCCCGGGACTAGGCCTAGGGATACGCAGTATTTT
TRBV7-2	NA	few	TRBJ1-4	CASSTTTNEKLFF	TGTGCCAGCAGTACAACAACTAATGAAAAACTGTTTTTT